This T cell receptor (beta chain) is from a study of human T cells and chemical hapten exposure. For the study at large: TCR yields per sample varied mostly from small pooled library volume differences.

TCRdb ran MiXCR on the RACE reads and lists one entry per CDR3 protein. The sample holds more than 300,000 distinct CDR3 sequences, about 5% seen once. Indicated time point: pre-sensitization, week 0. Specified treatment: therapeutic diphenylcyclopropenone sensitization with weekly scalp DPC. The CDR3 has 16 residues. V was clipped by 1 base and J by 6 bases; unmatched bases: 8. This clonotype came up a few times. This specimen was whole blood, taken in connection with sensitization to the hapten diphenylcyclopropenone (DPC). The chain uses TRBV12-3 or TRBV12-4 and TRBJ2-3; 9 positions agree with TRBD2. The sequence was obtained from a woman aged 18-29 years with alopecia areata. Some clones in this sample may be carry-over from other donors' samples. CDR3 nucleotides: TGTGCCAGCAGTTTAGAGGCGGGGGGGCCTGTGGATACGCAGTATTTT. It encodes CASSLEAGGPVDTQYF.